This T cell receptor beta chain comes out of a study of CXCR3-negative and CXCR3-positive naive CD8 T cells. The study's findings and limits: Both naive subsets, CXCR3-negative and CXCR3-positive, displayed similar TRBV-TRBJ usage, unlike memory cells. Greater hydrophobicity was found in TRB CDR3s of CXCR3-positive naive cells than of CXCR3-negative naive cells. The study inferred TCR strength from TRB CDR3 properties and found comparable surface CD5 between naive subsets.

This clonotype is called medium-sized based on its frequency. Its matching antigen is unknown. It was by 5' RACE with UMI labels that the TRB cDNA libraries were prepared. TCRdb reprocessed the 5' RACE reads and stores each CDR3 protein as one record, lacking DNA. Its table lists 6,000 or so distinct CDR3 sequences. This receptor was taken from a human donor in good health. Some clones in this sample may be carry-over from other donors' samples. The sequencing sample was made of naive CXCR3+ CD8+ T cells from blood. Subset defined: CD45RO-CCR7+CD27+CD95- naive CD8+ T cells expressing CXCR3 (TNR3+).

The CDR3 sequence is CSARTTEAYEQYF. The rearrangement joins TRBV20-1 to TRBJ2-7. Germline CDR1 and CDR2: DFQATT and SNEGSKA (reference sequence). CDR3 length: 13 amino acids.